Sequencing of this T cell receptor beta chain was carried out in a study of identical twins. The CDR3 sequence is 14 residues long. Trimming left V 6 bases short and J 3 bases short, with 18 bases between. The germline V gene encodes CDR1 DFQATT and CDR2 SNEGSKA (reference sequence). In TCRdb, the 5' RACE reads were re-called with MiXCR into one record per CDR3 protein. In the table there are around 340,000 distinct CDR3 sequences, approximately 13% of which are singletons. This clonotype occurred a few times. The antigen remains undetermined. General study findings and limits: Reduced insertions were recorded for abundant cord blood beta clonotypes, with no such pattern in memory repertoires.

These data also featured in a second study, about yellow fever vaccine responses in identical twins.

The source of this sequence is a woman in her late teens or twenties in good health. The sample consisted of CD8+ T cells sorted from blood. V and J are TRBV20-1 and TRBJ2-7; D tentatively reads TRBD1 or TRBD2 (5 bases each). The CDR3 bases are TGCAGTGCCCCGGGCGTAGGGGACGACTACGAGCAGTACTTC. Translated, it gives CSAPGVGDDYEQYF.